This T cell receptor beta chain was observed in a study of shared clonotypes between healthy human individuals. Clones were sequenced by immunoSEQ multiplex PCR, and TCRdb holds only the in-frame ones, with some missing. The sample has fewer than 3 million clones, about nine tenths seen once. CDR1 SGHRS and CDR2 YFSETQ come from the germline V gene. V shed 2 bases and J 4 bases; nucleotides not matched to a gene: 5. This CDR3 is built from 15 residues. The chain uses TRBV5-1 and TRBJ2-2, with TRBD2 matching over 7 bases. The TCR was taken from a man younger than 35 in good health. Some clones in this sample may be carry-over from other donors' samples. The sample was naive CD4+ T cells from PBMCs. Subset here: CD45RA+ positively selected. CDR3 residues: CASSFFAGATGELFF. Written as DNA, the CDR3 is TGCGCCAGCAGCTTCTTTGCGGGAGCCACCGGGGAGCTGTTTTTT.